This T cell receptor (beta chain) came from a study of T cell responses to AZD1222 COVID-19 vaccine. The repertoire was sequenced with immunoSEQ multiplex PCR; TCRdb's copy has only in-frame clones and lacks some. The sample shows 85,000 to 130,000 clones, around 90% of them seen only once. General study points: Unmutated regions of variants are reportedly targeted by nearly half of spike-specific TCRs. Vaccine-associated CD4 TCRs ranged over spike, dominating at 160-218 and 743-854. Compared with day 0, the breadth and depth of the Spike-specific TCR repertoire rose significantly after two doses of AZD1222. The study identified only 6 or 7 AZD1222 recipients as seropositive at baseline.

About this clone: What it binds is not known. Within the sample, other DNA sequences also encode this same CDR3.

The CDR3 contains 13 residues. Deletions cut 8 bases from V and 4 bases from J, with 12 bases between. CDR1 and CDR2 (germline): SNHLY, FYNNEI. This specimen consisted of peripheral blood, obtained on day 0 of AZD1222 vaccination. The rearrangement uses TRBV2 and TRBJ1-5; the D is unclear. The sequence was collected from an adult in good health. In DNA form, the CDR3 reads TGTGCCAGCTCGGACCAACCAAATCAGCCCCAGCATTTT. Its translation is CASSDQPNQPQHF.